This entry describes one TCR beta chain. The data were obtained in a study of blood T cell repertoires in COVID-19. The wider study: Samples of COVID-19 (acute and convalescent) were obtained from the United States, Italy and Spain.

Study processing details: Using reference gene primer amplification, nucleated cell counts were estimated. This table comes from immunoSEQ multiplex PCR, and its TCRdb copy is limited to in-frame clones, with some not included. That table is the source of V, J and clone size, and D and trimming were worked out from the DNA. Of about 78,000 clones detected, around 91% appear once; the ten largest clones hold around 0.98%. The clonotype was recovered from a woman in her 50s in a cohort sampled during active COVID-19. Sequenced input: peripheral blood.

In DNA, the CDR3 is TGTGCCAGCAGTAAGCGGACAGGGGGCAATAACTATGGCTACACCTTC. Translation: CASSKRTGGNNYGYTF. This chain joins TRBV27 and TRBJ1-2; 11 bases agree with TRBD1. CDR3 length: 16 residues. CDR1 MNHEY and CDR2 SMNVEV come from the germline V gene (reference sequence). V shed 5 bases, J shed 1 base, and the junction held 6 bases outside the gene matches.